This is a list of T cell receptor beta chains from one sample in a study of somatic mutations in cytotoxic T cells in rheumatoid arthritis. The method was immunoSEQ multiplex PCR; TCRdb's version includes in-frame clones alone and lacks a portion of them. The sample has 10,000 or so clones, roughly 80% seen once. Sequenced input: CD8+ T cells sorted from blood. The receptors were gathered from a man over 45 in good health. The CDR3 runs from the conserved cysteine through the conserved F or W. Fields, in order: D gene, V gene, clone size, J gene, CDR3 DNA, CDR3 protein. A D gene is named only where the DNA matches it firmly. Some rows mark clone size as missing; the rest say once, few, many or name a class of expanded clone.

TRBD2	TRBV7-9	-	TRBJ2-5	TGTGCCAGCAGCCCACGGGGGGGCACCCTGGAGACCCAGTACTTC	CASSPRGGTLETQYF
TRBD2	TRBV9	-	TRBJ2-5	TGTGCCAGCAGCCGGGGGGGGAAAGAGACCCAGTACTTC	CASSRGGKETQYF
TRBD2	TRBV7-9	-	TRBJ2-5	TGTGCCAGCAGCTTAGCTAGCGGGAGGATGAAGACCCAGTACTTC	CASSLASGRMKTQYF
-	TRBV27	-	TRBJ1-1	TGTGCCAGCAGATTGGGGGGATCCAACACTGAAGCTTTCTTT	CASRLGGSNTEAFF
-	TRBV7-9	-	TRBJ1-5	TGTGCCAGCAGTACACGGGGAGATGTAAATCAGCCCCAGCATTTT	CASSTRGDVNQPQHF
-	TRBV29-1	-	TRBJ1-2	TGCAGCGTGAGGACAGTCAGCAGCACTAACTATGGCTACACCTTC	CSVRTVSSTNYGYTF
-	TRBV5-6	-	TRBJ2-4	TGTGCCAGCAGCTTGGGGCAGGAGGGAACCAAAAACATTCAGTACTTC	CASSLGQEGTKNIQYF
-	TRBV7-2	-	TRBJ2-3	TGTGCCAGCAGCTCCCTAGGGGGCACAGATACGCAGTATTTT	CASSSLGGTDTQYF
-	TRBV28	-	TRBJ2-2	TGTGCCAGCAGTTTATTTGGGGGCGCGGACACCGGGGAGCTGTTTTTT	CASSLFGGADTGELFF
TRBD2	TRBV6-4	few	TRBJ2-3	TGTGCCAGCAGTGAAATTAGCGGGACCACAGATACGCAGTATTTT	CASSEISGTTDTQYF
TRBD2	TRBV10-3	-	TRBJ2-7	TGTGCCATCAGTACTAGCGGAACTTTCTACGAGCAGTACTTC	CAISTSGTFYEQYF
TRBD1	TRBV7-2	-	TRBJ2-3	TGTGCCAGCAGCGGCCAACAGGGGACGCGCGTGAATACGCAGTATTTT	CASSGQQGTRVNTQYF
-	TRBV4-2	-	TRBJ1-2	TGTGCCAGCAGCCATGAGGTACCTTACGGCTACACCTTC	CASSHEVPYGYTF
-	TRBV4-1	-	TRBJ2-6	TGCGCCAGCAGCCAGTACGGGGTATCTGGGGCCAACGTCCTGACTTTC	CASSQYGVSGANVLTF
-	TRBV6-1	-	TRBJ2-5	TGTGCCAGCAGTGCTGAGGAGCAAGAGACCCAGTACTTC	CASSAEEQETQYF
-	TRBV5-1	-	TRBJ1-3	TGCGCCAGCAGCCGCACCCTCGCCGGTTGGGAGTCAGGAAACACCATATATTTT	CASSRTLAGWESGNTIYF
-	TRBV6-1	-	TRBJ2-2	TGTGCCAGCAGTGAAAGGGGCTTTAACGGGGAGCTGTTTTTT	CASSERGFNGELFF
-	TRBV6-5	-	TRBJ1-1	TGTGCCAGCAGGGGGGGGACTGAAGCTTTCTTT	CASRGGTEAFF
-	TRBV10-3	once	TRBJ2-7	TGTGCCATCAGTGCCCAGTCCTACGAGCAGTACTTC	CAISAQSYEQYF